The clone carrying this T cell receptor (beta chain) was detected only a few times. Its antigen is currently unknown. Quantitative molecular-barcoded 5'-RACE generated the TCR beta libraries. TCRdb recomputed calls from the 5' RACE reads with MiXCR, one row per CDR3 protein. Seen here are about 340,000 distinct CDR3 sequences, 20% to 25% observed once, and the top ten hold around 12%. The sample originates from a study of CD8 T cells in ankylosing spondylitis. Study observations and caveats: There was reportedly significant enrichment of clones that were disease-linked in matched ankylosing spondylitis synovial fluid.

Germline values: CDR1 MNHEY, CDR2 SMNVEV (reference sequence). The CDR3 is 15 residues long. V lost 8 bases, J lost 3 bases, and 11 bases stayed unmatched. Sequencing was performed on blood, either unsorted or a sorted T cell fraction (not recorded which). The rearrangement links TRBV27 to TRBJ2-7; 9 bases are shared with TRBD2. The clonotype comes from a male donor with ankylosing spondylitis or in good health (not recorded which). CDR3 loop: CASRSGGDGNYEQYF. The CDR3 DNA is TGTGCCAGCCGTAGCGGGGGAGACGGTAACTACGAGCAGTACTTC.